The entry below gives a single TCR beta chain sequence along with its context. The data originate from a study of blood T cells in healthy people across ages. Study-level background: Capture by template switching was about one barcoded beta molecule per two T cells.

V lost 6 bases and J lost 11; bases outside the gene matches: 21. This CDR3 region has 16 residues. CDR1 and CDR2 (germline): SGHTA, FQGNSA. The authors ran a second PCR of 7 to 11 cycles using a sample-barcoded 5' primer and a J-beta primer mix. TCRdb reprocessed the 5' RACE reads with MiXCR, giving one entry per CDR3 protein. Of hundreds of thousands of distinct CDR3 sequences listed, roughly 45% are singletons. The source is a woman aged 60-70 years in good health. The sequencing input was blood. The chain carries TRBV7-2 and TRBJ2-5, with TRBD1 matching over 7 bases. The CDR3 nucleotides are TGTGCCAGCAGACCCGTAGCCCAGGGGGAGTACAATGAGCAGTACTTC. Amino acids: CASRPVAQGEYNEQYF.